Below are 8 T cell receptor beta chains sequenced from a single sample in a study of T cell clonotyping in hematopoietic cell transplantation. Here immunoSEQ multiplex PCR was the method, and the copy in TCRdb shows in-frame clones only, minus some. The sample lists more than 65,000 clones, around 94% seen once, with 1.5% to 2% in the top ten. Sequencing input: peripheral blood mononuclear cells. These receptors all stem from a man aged 45-60 years in good health. Some clones in this sample may be carry-over from other donors' samples.

This chain joins TRBV6-6 and TRBJ1-2, with D tentatively TRBD1 (5 bases). The CDR3 spans 14 residues. Germline V gene data show CDR1 as MNHNY and CDR2 as SVGAGI (reference sequence). Trimming took off 2 bases at V and 3 bases at J, with 10 bases between the two ends. The CDR3 nucleotides are TGTGCCAGCAGTTACGGCAGGGCTGACTATGGCTACACCTTC. This sequence encodes CASSYGRADYGYTF.

The genes are TRBV7-9 and TRBJ1-2; 7 bases match TRBD1. CDR1 and CDR2 from the germline V gene are SEHNR and FQNEAQ (reference sequence). The CDR3 spans 13 residues. After removal of 4 bases from V and 4 bases from J, the junction contained 3 bases not matched to a gene. The CDR3, as DNA: TGTGCCAGCAGCTCGGGACAGATCTATGGCTACACCTTC. Protein sequence: CASSSGQIYGYTF.

In its sample, this clone was seen once. V gene TRBV5-4 combines with J gene TRBJ2-3; a possible D gene is TRBD2 (5 bases). The CDR3 runs 15 residues. Germline V gene lookup returns CDR1 SGHNT and CDR2 YYREEE (reference sequence). V gave up 2 bases and J gave up 0 bases, with 10 bases separating them. The CDR3, as DNA: TGTGCCAGCAGCTTCGACTACTGGAGCACAGATACGCAGTATTTT. Translated, it gives CASSFDYWSTDTQYF.

The V call is TRBV2, the J call TRBJ1-5; 7 positions match TRBD1. The CDR3 contains 14 residues. Germline CDR1 SNHLY, CDR2 FYNNEI. Trimming cost V 4 bases and J 3 bases; bases outside gene matches: 3. CDR3 sequence (DNA): TGTGCCAGCAGTGTGACAGGGTTCAATCAGCCCCAGCATTTT. Its translation is CASSVTGFNQPQHF.

The chain is built from TRBV5-1 and TRBJ2-7; tentative D call: TRBD1 (6 bases). The germline CDR1 and CDR2 sequences are SGHRS and YFSETQ. Trimming took off 5 bases at V and 3 bases at J, with 18 bases between the two ends. The CDR3 loop spans 15 amino acids. The CDR3 loop is CASRLMDSFFYEQYF. Here the CDR3 DNA reads TGCGCCAGCAGATTAATGGACAGTTTTTTCTACGAGCAGTACTTC.

The genes are TRBV7-2 and TRBJ2-1; TRBD2 matches 12 bases. The CDR3 sequence is 15 residues long. CDR1 is SGHTA and CDR2 is FQGNSA in the germline V gene. V dropped 8 bases and J dropped 5; count of bases not matched to a gene: 7. The CDR3 spells CASLTSGGGNNEQFF. DNA for the CDR3: TGTGCCAGCTTGACTAGCGGGGGTGGGAACAATGAGCAGTTCTTC.

V gene TRBV10-3 combines with J gene TRBJ2-5; TRBD2 agrees at 9 bases. Germline lookup yields CDR1 ENHRY and CDR2 SYGVKD. The ends lost 6 bases at V and 5 bases at J; junction bases unmatched: 13. The CDR3 contains 16 residues. The CDR3 DNA reads as TGTGCCATCAGGTCCCGTGTAATAGCGGGAGTGGAGACCCAGTACTTC. This encodes CAIRSRVIAGVETQYF.

The V and J genes are TRBV7-2 and TRBJ2-7, with 10 positions matching TRBD2. The J segment lost 6 bases and the V segment lost 4 bases, leaving 9 bases of the junction unmatched. The CDR3 is 15 residues long. Germline V gene sequence: CDR1 SGHTA, CDR2 FQGNSA. CDR3 sequence (DNA): TGTGCCAGCAGCTCTAAGCGGGAGGGCCTCTCCGAGCAGTACTTC. Residues: CASSSKREGLSEQYF.